The T cell receptor (beta chain) under discussion was sequenced for a study of blood T cell repertoires in COVID-19. Generated by immunoSEQ multiplex PCR, the TCRdb table keeps only in-frame clones and is missing some. The table has 350,000 or so clones, roughly 90% seen once. The origin of this receptor is a woman aged 30 to 39 who had been exposed to COVID-19. The sequenced material came from PBMCs or T cells enriched from blood (not recorded which).

CDR3 coding DNA: TGTGCCTGGAGTCCGGGGAATCGCGTCGCGTTGCAGTACTTC. It translates to CAWSPGNRVALQYF. This chain links TRBV30 with TRBJ2-7, with D possibly TRBD2 on 5 matching bases. Looked up from germline, CDR1 is GTSNPN and CDR2 is SVGIG (reference sequence). This CDR3 is built from 14 residues. The ends were cut back, 2 bases at V and 9 bases at J, with 20 bases in the middle.